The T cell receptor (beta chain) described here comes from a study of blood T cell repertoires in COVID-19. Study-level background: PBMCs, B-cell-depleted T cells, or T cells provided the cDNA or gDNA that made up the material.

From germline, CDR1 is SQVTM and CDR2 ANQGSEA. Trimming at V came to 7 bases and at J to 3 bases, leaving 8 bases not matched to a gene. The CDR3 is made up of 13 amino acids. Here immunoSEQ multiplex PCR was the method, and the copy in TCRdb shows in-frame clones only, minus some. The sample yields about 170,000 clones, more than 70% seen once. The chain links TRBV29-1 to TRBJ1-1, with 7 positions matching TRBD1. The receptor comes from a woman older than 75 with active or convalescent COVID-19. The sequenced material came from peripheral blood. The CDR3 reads CSARRGTDTEAFF. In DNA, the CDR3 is TGCAGCGCCCGCAGGGGGACAGACACTGAAGCTTTCTTT.